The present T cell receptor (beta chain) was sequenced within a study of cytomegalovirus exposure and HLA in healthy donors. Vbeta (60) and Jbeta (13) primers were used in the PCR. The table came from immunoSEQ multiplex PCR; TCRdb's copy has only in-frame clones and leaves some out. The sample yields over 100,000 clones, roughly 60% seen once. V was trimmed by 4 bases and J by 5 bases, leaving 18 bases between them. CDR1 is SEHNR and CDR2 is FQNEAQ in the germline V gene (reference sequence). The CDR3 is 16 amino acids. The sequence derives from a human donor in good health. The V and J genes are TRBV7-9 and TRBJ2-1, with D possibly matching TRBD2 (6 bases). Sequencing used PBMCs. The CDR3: CASSSFGSGENNEQFF. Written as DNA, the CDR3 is TGTGCCAGCAGCTCGTTCGGTAGCGGAGAAAACAATGAGCAGTTCTTC.